A single sample is the source of the 9 T cell receptor beta chains below, sequenced in a study of T cells in Graves' hyperthyroidism and ophthalmopathy. TCR beta CDR3 regions were amplified from RNA transcripts. The HTBI primer set drove a first-round RT-PCR of the TCR CDR3. MiXCR, run by TCRdb on the multiplex PCR reads, gives a single entry per CDR3 protein. The table includes 500,000 or so distinct CDR3 sequences, 15% to 20% detected once. Sequences were obtained from blood. The receptor source for this set is a woman in her twenties or thirties with Graves' ophthalmopathy.

In its sample, this clonotype was seen many times. The chain links TRBV29-1 to TRBJ2-5, with D tentatively TRBD1 (6 bases). CDR3 size: 13 residues. Trimming stripped 7 bases from V and 4 bases from J, with 16 bases between. The germline V gene has CDR1 SQVTM and CDR2 ANQGSEA. CDR3 sequence: CSGSKGVGETQYF. Written as DNA, the CDR3 is TGCAGCGGCAGCAAGGGGGTTGGAGAGACCCAGTACTTC.

This clonotype was seen more than once but under ten times. The V call is TRBV15, the J call TRBJ2-1, with no clear D. The CDR3 extends over 13 amino acids. The V gene lost 0 bases and the J gene lost 8 bases, with 8 bases spanning the gap. The V gene's germline CDR1 is LNHNV and CDR2 YYDKDF (reference sequence). The CDR3 region is CATSRDPKDEQFF. CDR3 sequence (DNA): TGTGCCACCAGCAGAGATCCCAAGGATGAGCAGTTCTTC.

This clonotype has only a few counts. The chain links TRBV20-1 to TRBJ2-7, with D perhaps TRBD2 (7 bases). V was cut by 1 base and J by 1 base, with 11 bases left in between. This CDR3 comprises 14 residues. The V gene's germline CDR1 is DFQATT and CDR2 SNEGSKA (reference sequence). CDR3 residues: CSARGGGGSYEQYF. The CDR3 DNA follows: TGCAGTGCTAGAGGAGGGGGGGGGTCCTACGAGCAGTACTTC.

The chain recombines TRBV6-2 or TRBV6-3 with TRBJ2-7, with D unresolved. The germline V and J ends were trimmed by 2 bases and 2 bases, with 10 bases remaining between them. CDR3 length: 14 residues. In germline, CDR1 is MNHEY, CDR2 SVGEGT. In DNA form, the CDR3 reads TGTGCCAGCAGTTACCTTAGCAGAACCTACGAGCAGTACTTC. Its protein product is CASSYLSRTYEQYF.

In nucleotides, the CDR3 is TGCAGTGCCTGGGACAGTCGGTATGGCTACACCTTC. As protein: CSAWDSRYGYTF. The chain links TRBV20-1 to TRBJ1-2, with 7 bases matching TRBD1. This CDR3 is 12 amino acids long. Unmatched junction bases numbered 6, after V lost 6 bases and J lost 5 bases. Germline V gives CDR1 DFQATT, CDR2 SNEGSKA (reference sequence).

The gene calls are TRBV4-3 and TRBJ2-7; TRBD2 is a possible D gene (5 bases). With 5 bases removed from V and 0 bases from J, the gap between germline ends came to 11 bases. The CDR3 totals 14 residues. Germline loops: CDR1 LGHNA, CDR2 YSLEER. CDR3 DNA: TGCGCCAGCAGCGTAGCGATGGGCTCCTACGAGCAGTACTTC. Translated, it gives CASSVAMGSYEQYF.

Many counts were recorded for this clonotype. This chain links TRBV20-1 with TRBJ2-7; D is ambiguous. Trimming took off 2 bases at V and 3 bases at J, with 11 bases between the two ends. The CDR3 extends over 13 amino acids. CDR1 and CDR2 (germline): DFQATT, SNEGSKA (reference sequence). The CDR3: CSARKMNFYEQYF. For the CDR3, the DNA is TGCAGTGCTAGAAAAATGAACTTCTACGAGCAGTACTTC.

The chain carries TRBV28 and TRBJ2-5; the D gene is possibly TRBD1 (6 bases). The length of the CDR3 is 15 residues. Germline V gene data show CDR1 as MDHEN and CDR2 as SYDVKM. Trimming took off 3 bases at V and 0 bases at J, with 11 bases between the two ends. The DNA for the CDR3 is TGTGCCAGCAGTTTTACAGGGTTGTACCAAGAGACCCAGTACTTC. Its protein product is CASSFTGLYQETQYF. Supplemented by reference TRBV28 and TRBJ2-5, the full variable domain reads DVKVTQSSRYLVKRTGEKVFLECVQDMDHENMFWYRQDPGLGLRLIYFSYDVKMKEKGDIPEGYSVSREKKERFSLILESASTNQTSMYLCASSFTGLYQETQYFGPGTRLLVL.

This chain links TRBV5-6 with TRBJ1-2, with D perhaps TRBD1 (6 bases). The CDR3 totals 12 residues. V lost 5 bases, J lost 7 bases, and 12 bases lay in between. The germline gives CDR1 SGHDT, CDR2 YYEEEE. This CDR3 is CASSTQGPGYTF. CDR3 nucleotides: TGTGCCAGCAGTACTCAGGGGCCTGGCTACACCTTC.